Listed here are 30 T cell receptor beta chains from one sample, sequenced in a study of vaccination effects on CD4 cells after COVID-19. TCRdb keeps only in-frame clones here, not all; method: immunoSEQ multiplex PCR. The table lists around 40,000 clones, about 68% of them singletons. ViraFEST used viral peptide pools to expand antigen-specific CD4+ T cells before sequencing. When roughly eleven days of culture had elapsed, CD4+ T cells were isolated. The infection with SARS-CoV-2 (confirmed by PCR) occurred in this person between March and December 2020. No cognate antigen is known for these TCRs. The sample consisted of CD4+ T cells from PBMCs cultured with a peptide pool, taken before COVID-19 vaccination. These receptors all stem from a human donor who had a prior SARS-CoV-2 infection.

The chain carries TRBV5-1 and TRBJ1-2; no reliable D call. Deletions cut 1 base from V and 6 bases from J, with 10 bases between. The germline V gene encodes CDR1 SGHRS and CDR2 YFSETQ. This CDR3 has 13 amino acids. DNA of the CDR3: TGCGCCAGCAGCTTGTTAACGCCCGATGGCTACACCTTC. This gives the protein CASSLLTPDGYTF.

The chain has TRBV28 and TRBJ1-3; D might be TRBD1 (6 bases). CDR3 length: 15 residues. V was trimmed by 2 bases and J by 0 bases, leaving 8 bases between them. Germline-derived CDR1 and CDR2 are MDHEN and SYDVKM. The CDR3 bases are TGTGCCAGCAGTTTACGGGACATCTCTGGAAACACCATATATTTT. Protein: CASSLRDISGNTIYF.

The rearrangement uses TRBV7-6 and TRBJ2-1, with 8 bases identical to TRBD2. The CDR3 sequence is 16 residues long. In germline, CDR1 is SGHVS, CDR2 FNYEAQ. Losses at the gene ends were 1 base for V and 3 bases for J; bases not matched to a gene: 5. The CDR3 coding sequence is TGTGCCAGCAGCTTAGTTAGCGGGAACCTCTACAATGAGCAGTTCTTC. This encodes CASSLVSGNLYNEQFF.

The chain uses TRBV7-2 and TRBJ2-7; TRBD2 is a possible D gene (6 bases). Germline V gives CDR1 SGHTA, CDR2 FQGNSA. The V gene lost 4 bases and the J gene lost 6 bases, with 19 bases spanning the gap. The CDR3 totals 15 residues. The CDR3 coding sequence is TGTGCCAGCAGCTACCGGGAGCCCCTGGTCTCCGAGCAGTACTTC. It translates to CASSYREPLVSEQYF.

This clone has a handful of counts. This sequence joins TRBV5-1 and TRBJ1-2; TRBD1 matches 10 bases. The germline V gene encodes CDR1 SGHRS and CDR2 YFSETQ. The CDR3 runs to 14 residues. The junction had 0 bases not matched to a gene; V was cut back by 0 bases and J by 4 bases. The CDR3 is CASSLGTGGYGYTF. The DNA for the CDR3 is TGCGCCAGCAGCTTGGGGACAGGGGGCTATGGCTACACCTTC.

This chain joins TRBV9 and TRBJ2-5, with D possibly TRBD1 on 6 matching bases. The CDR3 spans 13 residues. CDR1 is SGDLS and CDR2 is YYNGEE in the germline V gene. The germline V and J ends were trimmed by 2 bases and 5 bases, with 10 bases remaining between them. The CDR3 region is CASSVTGRETQYF. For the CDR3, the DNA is TGTGCCAGCAGCGTCACAGGGCGGGAGACCCAGTACTTC.

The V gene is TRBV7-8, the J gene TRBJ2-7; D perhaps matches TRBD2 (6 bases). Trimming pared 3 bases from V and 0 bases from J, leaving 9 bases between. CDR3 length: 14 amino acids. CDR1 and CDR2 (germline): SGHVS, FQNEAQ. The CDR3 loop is CASSFGGHSYEQYF. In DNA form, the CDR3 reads TGTGCCAGCAGCTTCGGGGGTCACTCCTACGAGCAGTACTTC. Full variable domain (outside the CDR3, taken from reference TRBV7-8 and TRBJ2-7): GAGVSQSPRYKVAKRGQDVALRCDPISGHVSLFWYQQALGQGPEFLTYFQNEAQLDKSGLPSDRFFAERPEGSVSTLKIQRTQQEDSAVYLCASSFGGHSYEQYFGPGTRLTVT.

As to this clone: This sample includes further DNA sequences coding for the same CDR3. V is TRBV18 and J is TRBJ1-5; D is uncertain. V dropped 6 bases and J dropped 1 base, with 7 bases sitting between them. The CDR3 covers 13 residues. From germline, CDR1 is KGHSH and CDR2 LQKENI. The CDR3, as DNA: TGTGCCAGCTCCCCCGGGAGCAATCAGCCCCAGCATTTT. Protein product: CASSPGSNQPQHF.

The CDR3 protein is CASSTPLDLTGRKDTQYF. The CDR3 region has the DNA TGTGCCAGTAGTACCCCCCTCGATCTGACGGGACGGAAAGATACGCAGTATTTT. V is TRBV19 and J is TRBJ2-3; D is possibly TRBD1 or TRBD2 (5 bases each). The V gene's germline CDR1 is LNHDA and CDR2 SQIVND (reference sequence). Deletions cut 4 bases from V and 5 bases from J, with 25 bases between. This CDR3 has 18 amino acids.

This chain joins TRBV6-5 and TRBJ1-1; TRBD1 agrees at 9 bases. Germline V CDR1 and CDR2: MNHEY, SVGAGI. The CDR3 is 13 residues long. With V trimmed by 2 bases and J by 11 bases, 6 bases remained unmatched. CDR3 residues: CASSYLDRGGAFF. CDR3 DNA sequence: TGTGCCAGCAGTTACCTGGACAGGGGTGGGGCTTTCTTT.

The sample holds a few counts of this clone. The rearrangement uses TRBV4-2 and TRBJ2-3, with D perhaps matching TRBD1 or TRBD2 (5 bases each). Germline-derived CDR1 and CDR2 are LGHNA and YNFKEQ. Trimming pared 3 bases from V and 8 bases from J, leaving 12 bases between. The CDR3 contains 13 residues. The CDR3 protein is CASSQETGRTQYF. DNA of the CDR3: TGTGCCAGCAGCCAGGAAACGGGGCGTACGCAGTATTTT.

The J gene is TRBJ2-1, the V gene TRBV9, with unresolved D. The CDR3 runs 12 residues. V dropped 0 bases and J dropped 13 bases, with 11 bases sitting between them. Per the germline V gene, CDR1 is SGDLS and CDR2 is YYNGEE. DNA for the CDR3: TGTGCCAGCAGCGTAGGTGCAGGCGGACAGTTCTTC. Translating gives CASSVGAGGQFF.

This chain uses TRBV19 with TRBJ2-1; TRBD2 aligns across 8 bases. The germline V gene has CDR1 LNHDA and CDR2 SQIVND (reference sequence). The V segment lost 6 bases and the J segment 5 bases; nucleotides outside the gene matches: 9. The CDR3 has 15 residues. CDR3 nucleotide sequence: TGTGCCAGTAGCGAGTCCGGGACTAGAGACAATGAGCAGTTCTTC. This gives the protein CASSESGTRDNEQFF.

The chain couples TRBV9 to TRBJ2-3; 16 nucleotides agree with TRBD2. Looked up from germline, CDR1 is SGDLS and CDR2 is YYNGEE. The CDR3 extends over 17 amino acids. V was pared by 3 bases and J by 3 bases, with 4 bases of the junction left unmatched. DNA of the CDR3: TGTGCCAGCAGCGGGGGACTAGCGGGAGGGCTTACAGATACGCAGTATTTT. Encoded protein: CASSGGLAGGLTDTQYF.

The CDR3: CASSSTRGGFGTQGHGYTF. In nucleotides, the CDR3 is TGTGCCAGCAGCTCGACCCGCGGGGGGTTTGGAACCCAGGGCCATGGCTACACCTTC. V and J are TRBV7-2 and TRBJ1-2, with D perhaps TRBD1 (5 bases). V lost 4 bases and J lost 6, with 30 bases in between. Looked up from germline, CDR1 is SGHTA and CDR2 is FQGNSA. The CDR3 covers 19 residues.

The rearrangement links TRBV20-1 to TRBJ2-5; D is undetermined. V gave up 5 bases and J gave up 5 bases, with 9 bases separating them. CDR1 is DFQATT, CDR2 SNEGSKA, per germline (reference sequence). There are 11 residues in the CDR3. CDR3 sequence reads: CSASKTETQYF. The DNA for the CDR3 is TGCAGTGCTTCCAAGACCGAGACCCAGTACTTC.

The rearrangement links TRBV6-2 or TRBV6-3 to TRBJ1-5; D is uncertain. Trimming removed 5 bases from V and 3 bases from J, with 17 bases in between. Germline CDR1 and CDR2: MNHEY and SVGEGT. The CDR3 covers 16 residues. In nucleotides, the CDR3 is TGTGCCAGCAGTACTACTTTCGGTTCCGACAATCAGCCCCAGCATTTT. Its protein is CASSTTFGSDNQPQHF.

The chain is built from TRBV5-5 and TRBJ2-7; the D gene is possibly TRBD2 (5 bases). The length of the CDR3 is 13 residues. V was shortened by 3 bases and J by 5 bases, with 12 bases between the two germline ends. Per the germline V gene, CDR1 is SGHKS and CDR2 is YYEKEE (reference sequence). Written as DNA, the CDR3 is TGTGCCAGCAGCTCCCTTTACGGGAACGAGCAGTACTTC. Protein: CASSSLYGNEQYF.

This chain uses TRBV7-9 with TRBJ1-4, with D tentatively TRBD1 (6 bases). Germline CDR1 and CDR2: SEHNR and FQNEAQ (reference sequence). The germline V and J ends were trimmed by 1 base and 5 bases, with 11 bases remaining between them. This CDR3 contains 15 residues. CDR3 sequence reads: CASSLGPGQNEKLFF. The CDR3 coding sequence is TGTGCCAGCAGCTTAGGTCCCGGACAGAATGAAAAACTGTTTTTT.

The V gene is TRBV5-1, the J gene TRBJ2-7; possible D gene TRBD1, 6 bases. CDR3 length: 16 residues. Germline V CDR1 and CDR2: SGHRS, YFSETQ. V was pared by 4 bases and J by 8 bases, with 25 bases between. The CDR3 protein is CASSTSGVVQSTKQYF. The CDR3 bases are TGCGCCAGCAGCACATCAGGGGTGGTGCAATCTACGAAGCAGTACTTC. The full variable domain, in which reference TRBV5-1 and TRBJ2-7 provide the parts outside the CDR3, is KAGVTQTPRYLIKTRGQQVTLSCSPISGHRSVSWYQQTPGQGLQFLFEYFSETQRNKGNFPGRFSGRQFSNSRSEMNVSTLELGDSALYLCASSTSGVVQSTKQYFGPGTRLTVT.

CDR3 bases: TGTGCCAGCAGCTTGGGTGGAGGGTCCTACGAGCAGTACTTC. This codes for CASSLGGGSYEQYF. The chain links TRBV5-8 to TRBJ2-7; D possibly corresponds to TRBD2 (6 bases). Trimming removed 0 bases at V and 1 base at J, with 8 bases between. The CDR3 totals 14 residues. Looked up from germline, CDR1 is SGHTS and CDR2 is YDEGEE. The whole variable domain, filled in from reference TRBV5-8 and TRBJ2-7, reads EAGVTQSPTHLIKTRGQQATLRCSPISGHTSVYWYQQALGLGLQFLLWYDEGEERNRGNFPPRFSGRQFPNYSSELNVNALELEDSALYLCASSLGGGSYEQYFGPGTRLTVT.

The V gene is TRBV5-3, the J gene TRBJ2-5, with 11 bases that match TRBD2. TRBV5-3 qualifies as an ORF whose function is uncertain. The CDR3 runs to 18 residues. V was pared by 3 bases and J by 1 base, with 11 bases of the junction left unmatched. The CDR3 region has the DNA TGTGCCAGAAGCTCGGGACTAGCGGAAACAAAAGTCCAAGAGACCCAGTACTTC. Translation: CARSSGLAETKVQETQYF.

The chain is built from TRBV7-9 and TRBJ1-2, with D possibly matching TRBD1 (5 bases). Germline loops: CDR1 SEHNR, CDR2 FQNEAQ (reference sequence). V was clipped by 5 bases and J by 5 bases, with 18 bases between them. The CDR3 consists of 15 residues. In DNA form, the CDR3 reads TGTGCCAGCAGCCGCGGGCGACAGAGCCTGTATGGCTACACCTTC. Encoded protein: CASSRGRQSLYGYTF.

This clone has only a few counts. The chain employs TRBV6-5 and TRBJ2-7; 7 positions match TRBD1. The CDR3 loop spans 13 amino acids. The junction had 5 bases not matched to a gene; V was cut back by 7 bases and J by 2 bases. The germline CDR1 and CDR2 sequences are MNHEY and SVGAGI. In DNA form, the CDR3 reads TGTGCCAGCACAGGGACAGCCGCCTACGAGCAGTACTTC. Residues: CASTGTAAYEQYF.

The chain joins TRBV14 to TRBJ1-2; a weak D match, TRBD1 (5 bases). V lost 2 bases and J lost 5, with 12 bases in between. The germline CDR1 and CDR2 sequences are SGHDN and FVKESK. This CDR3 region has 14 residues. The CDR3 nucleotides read TGTGCCAGCAGCCAATCCGCGAGGGGATATGGCTACACCTTC. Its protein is CASSQSARGYGYTF.

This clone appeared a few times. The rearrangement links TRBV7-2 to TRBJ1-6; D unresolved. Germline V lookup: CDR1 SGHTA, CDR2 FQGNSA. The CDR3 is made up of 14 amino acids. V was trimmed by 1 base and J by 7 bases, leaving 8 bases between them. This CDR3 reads CASSLGFWNSPLHF. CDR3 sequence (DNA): TGTGCCAGCAGCTTAGGGTTTTGGAATTCACCCCTCCACTTT.

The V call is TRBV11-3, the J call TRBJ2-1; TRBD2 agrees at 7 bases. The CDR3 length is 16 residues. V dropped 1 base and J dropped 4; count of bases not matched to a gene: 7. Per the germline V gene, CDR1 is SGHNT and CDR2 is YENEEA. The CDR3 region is CASSLVRVGGYNEQFF. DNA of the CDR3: TGTGCCAGCAGCTTAGTACGTGTGGGGGGGTACAATGAGCAGTTCTTC.

The CDR3 DNA reads TGTGCCAGCAGCTCAAGAGGACAGGACGATAATTCACCCCTCCACTTT. Its translation: CASSSRGQDDNSPLHF. V usage is TRBV12-1 and J usage is TRBJ1-6; TRBD1 is taken as the D call from the table, unchecked against the DNA. TRBV12-1 is recorded as a pseudogene. This CDR3 region has 16 residues.

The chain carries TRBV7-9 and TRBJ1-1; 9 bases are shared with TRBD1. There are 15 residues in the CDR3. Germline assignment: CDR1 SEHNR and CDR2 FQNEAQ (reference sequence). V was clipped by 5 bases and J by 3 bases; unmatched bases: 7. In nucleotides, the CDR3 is TGTGCCAGCAGCCCCCGACAGGGGGAGGACACTGAAGCTTTCTTT. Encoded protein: CASSPRQGEDTEAFF. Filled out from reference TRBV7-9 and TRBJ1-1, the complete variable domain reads DTGVSQNPRHKITKRGQNVTFRCDPISEHNRLYWYRQTLGQGPEFLTYFQNEAQLEKSRLLSDRFSAERPKGSFSTLEIQRTEQGDSAMYLCASSPRQGEDTEAFFGQGTRLTVV.

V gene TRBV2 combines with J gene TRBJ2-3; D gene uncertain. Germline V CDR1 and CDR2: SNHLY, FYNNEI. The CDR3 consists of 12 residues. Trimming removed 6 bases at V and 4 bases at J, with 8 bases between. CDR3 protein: CASRALADTQYF. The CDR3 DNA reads TGTGCCAGCAGGGCGCTCGCAGATACGCAGTATTTT.